One TCR beta chain is described in this entry. What this receptor recognizes is not known. Base-call qualities are not available, and no considerably larger clone is one nucleotide away. The same DNA, extracted from blood mononuclear cells, served for both TCR sequencing and STAT3 sequencing. From the germline V gene, CDR1 is KGHSH and CDR2 is LQKENI. The cysteine opens and the phenylalanine closes a CDR3 of 14 amino acids. Only the CDR3 region is kept as DNA, spanning 42 bases read in frame from base 1. V gives up 5 bases and J gives up 2 bases, and the segment between their germline ends measures 12 bases. An Illumina MiSeq was used to sequence the TCRbeta libraries, yielding an average of around 40,000 productive templates per sample. TCRbeta CDR3 libraries were generated with the immunoSEQ assay using multiplex PCR amplification. Per the original workflow: Following a previously defined approach, repertoire diversity was calculated, and values close to 0 point to extremely monoclonal samples. This immuneACCESS table, as held by TCRdb, lists in-frame sequences with V and J called but not all clones. Of the missing ones, under half trace to an unresolved V gene in checked studies; the others have no known cause. The DNA gave D and trimming, while V, J and clone size come from that table. This sample gives over 10,000 clones in total; roughly 80% of them show up just once. The biggest ten clones account for roughly half of the sample.

This sample was included in a study of STAT3 mutations in large granular lymphocyte leukemia (dated by TCRdb to between 2018 and 2020). Notes on the research overall: In roughly half of the longitudinally sequenced T-LGLL patients, canonical activating STAT3 mutations were detected. Each patient was sequenced at an average of about 4 time points, ranging from 2 to 8 samplings. To reconstruct clonal hierarchy and dynamics, serial deep sequencing of TCRbeta CDR3 and STAT3 was performed in patients with T-cell large granular lymphocyte leukemia. Over half of the T-LGLL patients were given one or more immunosuppressive therapy regimens, and roughly 40% of those treated had a hematologic response. Two patients with natural killer LGL leukemia were also sequenced longitudinally as controls within the study. From an initial cohort of 200 or so LGL patients, 15 to 20 representative T-LGLL cases were chosen for longitudinal sequencing of TCRbeta and STAT3.

Broader findings and caveats from the paper: The burden of the dominant TCR clone was higher than the STAT3 mutant burden in several patients, which suggests that the STAT3 mutation arose secondarily inside a clone that had already expanded. TCR clonotype switching after therapy was seen in about 35% of the 18 patients, with all newly emerging clones being STAT3 wild type. Because no samples were available when a clone first appeared, clonal expansion was inferred from samplings taken at other points. Every T-LGLL patient showed at least one immunodominant TCRbeta clonotype, and about half showed multiple immunodominant subclonotypes. Because codominant clonotypes persisted in some patients, a small but highly pathogenic clone may have been missed. The linking of therapy response to changes in TCR clonal burden was complicated by variable intervals between samplings and differing treatment regimens.

Material: peripheral blood mononuclear cells. This chain is built from TRBV18 and TRBJ2-5; the D gene is unclear. The receptor was isolated from a man between 60 and 70 years old with T-cell large granular lymphocyte leukemia. Some clones in this sample may be carry-over from other donors' samples. The age is the age at diagnosis. For the CDR3, the sequence is CASSLAGLQETQYF. The DNA is TGTGCCAGCTCATTGGCAGGCCTGCAAGAGACCCAGTACTTC.